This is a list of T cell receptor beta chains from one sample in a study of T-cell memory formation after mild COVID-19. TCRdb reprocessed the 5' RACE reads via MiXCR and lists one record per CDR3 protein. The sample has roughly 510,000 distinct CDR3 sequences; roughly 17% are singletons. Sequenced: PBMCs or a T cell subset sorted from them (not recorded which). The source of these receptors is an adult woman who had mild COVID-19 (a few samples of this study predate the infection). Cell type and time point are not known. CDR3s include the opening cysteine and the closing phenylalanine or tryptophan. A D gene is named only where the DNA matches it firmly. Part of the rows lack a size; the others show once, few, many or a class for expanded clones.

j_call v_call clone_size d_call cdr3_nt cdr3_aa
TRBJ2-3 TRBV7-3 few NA TGTGCCAGCAGCCCCCAGGGACTGCTCACAGATACGCAGTATTTT CASSPQGLLTDTQYF
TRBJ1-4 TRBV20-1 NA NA TGCAGTGCTAGAGATCTCGGGGGCGAGTGGGAAAAACTGTTTTTT CSARDLGGEWEKLFF
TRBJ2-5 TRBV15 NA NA TGTGCCACCAGGAGCAACGAGGGGCCGGCCCAGTACTTC CATRSNEGPAQYF
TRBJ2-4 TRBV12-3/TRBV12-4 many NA TGTGCCAGCAGTTTGGAGGGGGCCAAAAACATTCAGTACTTC CASSLEGAKNIQYF
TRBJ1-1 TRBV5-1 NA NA TGCGCCAGCAGCACGTACTACAGGAGTGAAGCTTTCTTT CASSTYYRSEAFF
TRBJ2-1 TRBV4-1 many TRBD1 TGCGCCAGCAGCCTGAAAGACAGGGAACCGTTCTTC CASSLKDREPFF
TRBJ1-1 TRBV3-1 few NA TGTGCCAGCAGCCCCTATGGGGGTACTGAAGCTTTCTTT CASSPYGGTEAFF
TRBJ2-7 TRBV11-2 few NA TGTGCCAGCCGGCGGGACCGGGCCTACGAGCAGTACTTC CASRRDRAYEQYF
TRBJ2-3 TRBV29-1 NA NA TGCAGCGTTGAGGTGGGGGGGCACTGGGATACGCAGTATTTT CSVEVGGHWDTQYF
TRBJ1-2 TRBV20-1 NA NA TGCAGTGCTACCAGGGGCAGCTATGGCTACACCTTC CSATRGSYGYTF
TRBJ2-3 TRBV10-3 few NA TGTGCCATCAGTGAAGAGCGGGCACTGGTCTCGGTCCCAGATACGCAGTATTTT CAISEERALVSVPDTQYF
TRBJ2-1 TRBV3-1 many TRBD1 TGTGCCAGCAGCCCGCCGACAGGGACCCGTTACAATGAGCAGTTCTTC CASSPPTGTRYNEQFF
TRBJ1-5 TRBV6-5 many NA TGTGCCAGCAGCCGGGACGGCTCCAATCAGCCCCAGCATTTT CASSRDGSNQPQHF
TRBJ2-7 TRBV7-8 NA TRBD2 TGTGCCAGCAGCTTCCGACTAGCGGGGGGGCTCGAGCAGTACTTC CASSFRLAGGLEQYF
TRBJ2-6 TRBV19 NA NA TGTGCCAGTAGTATCCAGTGGCCGCTCTCAGTCCTGACTTTC CASSIQWPLSVLTF
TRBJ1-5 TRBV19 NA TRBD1 TGTGCCAGTAGGCGGGACAGTAGCAATCAGCCCCAGCATTTT CASRRDSSNQPQHF
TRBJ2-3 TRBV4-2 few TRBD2 TGTGCCAGCAGCCCGCTACTAGCGTCTCTCGCAGATACGCAGTATTTT CASSPLLASLADTQYF
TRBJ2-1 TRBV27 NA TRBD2 TGTGCCAGCAGTTTATCAGCTAGCGGGGGAGTGGAGCAGTTCTTC CASSLSASGGVEQFF
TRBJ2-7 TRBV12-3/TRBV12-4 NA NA TGTGCCAGCAGTCTCAGGGGCAGCGCCTCCTACGAGCAGTACTTC CASSLRGSASYEQYF
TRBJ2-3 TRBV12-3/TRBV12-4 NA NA TGTGCCAGCAGTTCCCGACCTAGCACAGATACGCAGTATTTT CASSSRPSTDTQYF
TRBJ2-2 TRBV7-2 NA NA TGTGCCAGCAGCCGTTACAGGGACGGGAGAGGGGAGCTGTTTTTT CASSRYRDGRGELFF
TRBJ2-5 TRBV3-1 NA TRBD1 TGTGCCAGCAGCCAACCGGGACAGAGGGAGACCCAGTACTTC CASSQPGQRETQYF
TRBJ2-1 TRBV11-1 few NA TGTGCCAGCAGCTTTCAACTAGCTTACAATGAGCAGTTCTTC CASSFQLAYNEQFF
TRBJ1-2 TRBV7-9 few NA TGTGCCAGCAGCCGACCGCCCGACAGCTATGGCTACACCTTC CASSRPPDSYGYTF
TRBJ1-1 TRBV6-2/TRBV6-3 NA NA TGTGCCAGCAGGGACGGACAGTGGTACGCTGAAGCTTTCTTT CASRDGQWYAEAFF
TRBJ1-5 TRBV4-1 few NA TGCGCCAGCAGCCAATGGGAAAATAGCAATCAGCCCCAGCATTTT CASSQWENSNQPQHF
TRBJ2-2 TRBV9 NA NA TGTGCCAGCAGCGTTAGCGGCACCGGGGAGCTGTTTTTT CASSVSGTGELFF
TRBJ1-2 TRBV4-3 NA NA TGCGCCAGCAGCCAAGAAAGGCAGCTAGCCTATGGCTACACCTTC CASSQERQLAYGYTF
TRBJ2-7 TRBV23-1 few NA TGCGCCAGCAGTCGCCCCCCAGGGTACTACGAGCAGTACTTC CASSRPPGYYEQYF
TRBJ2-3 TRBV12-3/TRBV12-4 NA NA TGTGCCAGCAGGTCCCTCGGCACAGATACGCAGTATTTT CASRSLGTDTQYF
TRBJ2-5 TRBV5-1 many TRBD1 TGCGCCAGCAGCTCGACCGGGACAGGGATTCAAGAGACCCAGTACTTC CASSSTGTGIQETQYF
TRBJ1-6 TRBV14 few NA TGTGCCAGCAGCCGATCCTTAGGGGCCCTAGGGGCCCTCCACTTT CASSRSLGALGALHF
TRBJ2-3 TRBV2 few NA TGTGCCAGCAACATCTTCCAGCGGATAGATTTT CASNIFQRIDF
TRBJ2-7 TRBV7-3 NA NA TGTGCCAGCAGCTTACGGGGGGACAGCAACGAGCAGTACTTC CASSLRGDSNEQYF
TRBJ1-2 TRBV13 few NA TGTGCCAGCAGCTTAAATACAGGGCTGTATGGCTACACCTTC CASSLNTGLYGYTF
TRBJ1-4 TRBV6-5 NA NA TGTGCCAGCAGTTACTCGACTGGGCGGGCCGGAAAACTGTTTTTT CASSYSTGRAGKLFF
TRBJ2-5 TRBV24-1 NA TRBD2 TGTGCCACCAGTGATTCAACAGGGTTCAGGACTAGCGGGAGAGGGTTTGTAGAGACCCAGTACTTC CATSDSTGFRTSGRGFVETQYF
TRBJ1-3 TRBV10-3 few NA TGTGCCATCAGTGAGTCTGGAGGAAACTCTGGAAACACCATATATTTT CAISESGGNSGNTIYF